This entry concerns a single TCR beta chain. Its antigen is as yet unknown. MiXCR, run by TCRdb on the 5' RACE reads, gives a single entry per CDR3 protein. The sample consists of more than 600,000 distinct CDR3 sequences, roughly 20% of them appearing once. The sample comes from a study of identical twins. Study-wide results and limits: Out-of-frame beta sequences exhibited a weaker degree of excess twin sharing.

The sample was also reused in another study, on T cells expressing NK-cell markers. From that paper: Similarly, these clonotypes led the CD3+CD56-NKG2C+ fraction as well in a few donors.

The sample was PBMCs. The receptor's source is a young woman in good health.

Written as DNA, the CDR3 is TGTGCCAGCAGCCCTGCGGGGGACGCAGATACGCAGTATTTT. Its protein product is CASSPAGDADTQYF. The V gene is TRBV4-2, the J gene TRBJ2-3; TRBD2 matches 7 bases. This CDR3 region has 14 residues. Losses at the gene ends were 4 bases for V and 4 bases for J; bases not matched to a gene: 5. Germline V gene data show CDR1 as LGHNA and CDR2 as YNFKEQ.